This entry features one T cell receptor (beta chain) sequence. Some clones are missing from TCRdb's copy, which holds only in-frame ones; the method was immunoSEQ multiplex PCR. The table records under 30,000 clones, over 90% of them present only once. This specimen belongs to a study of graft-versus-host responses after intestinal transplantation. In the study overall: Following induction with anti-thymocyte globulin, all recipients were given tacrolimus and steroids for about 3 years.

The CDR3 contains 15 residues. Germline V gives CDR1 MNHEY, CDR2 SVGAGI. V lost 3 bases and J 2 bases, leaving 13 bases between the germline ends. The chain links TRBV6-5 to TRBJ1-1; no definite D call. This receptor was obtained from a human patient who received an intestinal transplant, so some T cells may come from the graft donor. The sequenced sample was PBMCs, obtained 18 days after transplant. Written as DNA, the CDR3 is TGTGCCAGCAGTTATTCGCGGACGATCAACACTGAAGCTTTCTTT. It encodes CASSYSRTINTEAFF.